The 10 T cell receptor beta chains given below trace back to one sample, sequenced in a study of blood T cell repertoires in COVID-19. Sequencing was performed with immunoSEQ multiplex PCR; in TCRdb, only in-frame clones are kept and a portion is missing. Of 100,000 or so clones in the sample, about 75% were seen once. The sequencing sample was made of peripheral blood. The receptors come from a woman between 70 and 85 years old with acute or convalescent COVID-19.

The V gene is TRBV11-2, the J gene TRBJ2-2; D gene ambiguous. Germline loops: CDR1 SGHAT, CDR2 FQNNGV. CDR3 length equals 14 residues. Trimming took 2 bases from V and 5 from J, leaving 9 bases between them. CDR3: CASSLLYRTGELFF. DNA for the CDR3: TGTGCCAGCAGCTTACTTTATCGTACCGGGGAGCTGTTTTTT.

The chain carries TRBV27 and TRBJ2-7; D is uncertain. The CDR3 loop spans 13 amino acids. Between the trimmed V and J ends, which lost 5 bases and 3 bases, there was a span of 11 bases. Germline lookup yields CDR1 MNHEY and CDR2 SMNVEV (reference sequence). CDR3 sequence reads: CASSPRRSYEQYF. CDR3 nucleotides: TGTGCCAGCAGTCCAAGACGGAGCTACGAGCAGTACTTC.

This chain links TRBV6-5 with TRBJ1-1; a weak D match, TRBD1 (6 bases). V dropped 6 bases and J dropped 9 bases, with 20 bases sitting between them. The V gene's germline CDR1 is MNHEY and CDR2 SVGAGI. CDR3 length equals 14 residues. CDR3 amino acids: CASSRSAKQGKAFF. In DNA, the CDR3 is TGTGCCAGCAGCCGCTCGGCAAAACAGGGAAAAGCTTTCTTT.

With regard to this clone: An end of the junction does not agree with germline; a read error may underlie this. The chain recombines TRBV5-1 with TRBJ2-7, with 9 bases identical to TRBD2. The germline V gene encodes CDR1 SGHRS and CDR2 YFSETQ. CDR3 length: 16 residues. CDR3 protein: CARSWGGGGGLYEQYF. The DNA of the CDR3 is TGCGCCCGCAGCTGGGGGGGCGGGGGGGGCTTGTACGAGCAGTACTTC.

The V and J genes are TRBV12-5 and TRBJ1-3; tentative D call: TRBD1 (5 bases). The germline V and J ends were trimmed by 4 bases and 0 bases, with 13 bases remaining between them. CDR3 length: 16 amino acids. Germline loops: CDR1 LGHNT, CDR2 FRNRAP. CDR3 bases: TGTGCTAGTGGTTCTCAGGGAAGGGGCTCTGGAAACACCATATATTTT. Protein: CASGSQGRGSGNTIYF.

The CDR3 sequence is CASSFTSTGGANTIYF. The CDR3 nucleotides are TGTGCCAGCAGCTTTACCTCTACAGGGGGTGCAAACACCATATATTTT. The J gene is TRBJ1-3, the V gene TRBV7-2; 8 positions match TRBD1. The CDR3 consists of 16 residues. With V trimmed by 3 bases and J by 6 bases, 10 bases remained unmatched. Germline CDR1 SGHTA, CDR2 FQGNSA.

This chain connects TRBV5-1 to TRBJ1-4; D possibly corresponds to TRBD1 (5 bases). This CDR3 spans 14 amino acids. V lost 0 bases and J lost 8, with 11 bases in between. Germline values: CDR1 SGHRS, CDR2 YFSETQ. The CDR3 loop is CASSLGGGREKLFF. In nucleotides, the CDR3 is TGCGCCAGCAGCTTGGGCGGGGGACGGGAAAAACTGTTTTTT. Variable domain in full (rest from reference TRBV5-1 and TRBJ1-4): KAGVTQTPRYLIKTRGQQVTLSCSPISGHRSVSWYQQTPGQGLQFLFEYFSETQRNKGNFPGRFSGRQFSNSRSEMNVSTLELGDSALYLCASSLGGGREKLFFGSGTQLSVL.

The chain couples TRBV30 to TRBJ2-2; 7 bases fit TRBD1. The CDR3 totals 14 residues. From germline, CDR1 is GTSNPN and CDR2 SVGIG (reference sequence). V gave up 5 bases and J gave up 5 bases; unmatched junction bases: 8. CDR3 sequence: CAWGKGAWTGELFF. The CDR3, as DNA: TGTGCCTGGGGGAAGGGGGCCTGGACCGGGGAGCTGTTTTTT.

The chain joins TRBV5-1 to TRBJ2-4; the D gene is possibly TRBD1 (6 bases). CDR1 and CDR2 (germline): SGHRS, YFSETQ. Between the trimmed V and J ends, which lost 5 bases and 1 base, there was a span of 13 bases. The CDR3 loop spans 15 amino acids. For the CDR3, the DNA is TGCGCCAGCAGTCAGGGGAGTGGGGCCAAAAACATTCAGTACTTC. As protein: CASSQGSGAKNIQYF.

This clone was counted only a few times. This sequence joins TRBV24-1 and TRBJ2-2; 7 bases are shared with TRBD1. Unmatched junction bases numbered 8, after V lost 3 bases and J lost 5 bases. The CDR3 sequence is 16 residues long. Germline CDR1 KGHDR, CDR2 SFDVKD. The CDR3 sequence is CATSDGYRGGTGELFF. The CDR3 DNA reads as TGTGCCACCAGTGATGGTTACAGGGGTGGTACCGGGGAGCTGTTTTTT.